Below are 20 T cell receptor beta chains sequenced from a single sample in a study of OX40 agonist ivuxolimab in advanced cancers. The table came from immunoSEQ multiplex PCR; TCRdb's copy has only in-frame clones and leaves some out. Among 60,000 to 90,000 clones listed, roughly 80% were seen once. The sample in question was CD4+ or CD8+ T cells sorted from blood, obtained in a trial of the OX40 agonist ivuxolimab. Every receptor here comes from an adult with an advanced solid tumor such as melanoma, head and neck, liver or kidney cancer.

The chain combines TRBV30 with TRBJ2-1; TRBD2 agrees at 7 bases. V lost 8 bases and J lost 5; bases outside the gene matches: 6. The length of the CDR3 is 12 residues. The germline V gene has CDR1 GTSNPN and CDR2 SVGIG (reference sequence). CDR3 residues: CALSGTHNEQFF. DNA for the CDR3: TGTGCCCTGAGCGGGACTCACAATGAGCAGTTCTTC. Filled out from reference TRBV30 and TRBJ2-1, the complete variable domain reads SQTIHQWPATLVQPVGSPLSLECTVEGTSNPNLYWYRQAAGRGLQLLFYSVGIGQISSEVPQNLSASRPQDRQFILSSKKLLLSDSGFYLCALSGTHNEQFFGPGTRLTVL.

The rearrangement uses TRBV10-2 and TRBJ1-6; no clear D. From germline, CDR1 is WSHSY and CDR2 SAAADI. The CDR3 runs 14 residues. The V gene lost 7 bases and the J gene lost 8 bases, with 15 bases spanning the gap. CDR3 sequence: CASNSQLDYSPLHF. CDR3 in DNA: TGCGCCAGCAATAGTCAGTTGGATTATTCACCCCTCCACTTT.

This chain joins TRBV2 and TRBJ1-3; no firm D call. Per the germline V gene, CDR1 is SNHLY and CDR2 is FYNNEI. This CDR3 has 11 residues. Trimming took 8 bases from V and 4 from J, leaving 6 bases between them. For the CDR3, the DNA is TGTGCCAGCGGGAACGGAAACACCATATATTTT. Protein: CASGNGNTIYF.

The chain joins TRBV11-2 to TRBJ1-1; 7 bases agree with TRBD1. Trimming took 4 bases from V and 0 from J; bases not matched to a gene: 5. The CDR3 length is 15 residues. Germline CDR1 and CDR2: SGHAT and FQNNGV. Here the CDR3 reads CASSYRQGLNTEAFF. In DNA, the CDR3 is TGTGCCAGCAGCTATCGACAGGGATTGAACACTGAAGCTTTCTTT. Filled out from reference TRBV11-2 and TRBJ1-1, the complete variable domain reads EAGVAQSPRYKIIEKRQSVAFWCNPISGHATLYWYQQILGQGPKLLIQFQNNGVVDDSQLPKDRFSAERLKGVDSTLKIQPAKLEDSAVYLCASSYRQGLNTEAFFGQGTRLTVV.

V is TRBV28 and J is TRBJ1-2; TRBD1 might be the D (5 bases). Between the trimmed V and J ends, which lost 6 bases and 7 bases, there was a span of 24 bases. CDR1 and CDR2 (germline): MDHEN, SYDVKM. The CDR3 consists of 16 residues. The CDR3 DNA follows: TGTGCCAGCAGCCCCGGGGGGACCCCCGATGCCGGTGGCTACACCTTC. Its translation: CASSPGGTPDAGGYTF.

This clone was detected once. The chain couples TRBV5-1 to TRBJ2-2, with TRBD2 as a possible D gene (7 bases). V was clipped by 4 bases and J by 0 bases, with 10 bases between them. The germline gives CDR1 SGHRS, CDR2 YFSETQ. The CDR3 contains 15 residues. The CDR3 nucleotides are TGCGCCAGCAGCCCGGGGGGCTCGAACACCGGGGAGCTGTTTTTT. It specifies CASSPGGSNTGELFF.

This chain joins TRBV29-1 and TRBJ2-3; 9 nucleotides match TRBD1. Germline CDR1 is SQVTM and CDR2 is ANQGSEA. V lost 7 bases to trimming and J lost 2 bases; unmatched junction nucleotides: 7. This CDR3 contains 14 residues. The CDR3 loop reads CSGKDRGNTDTQYF. Written as DNA, the CDR3 is TGCAGCGGGAAGGACAGGGGTAACACAGATACGCAGTATTTT.

This sequence joins TRBV11-2 and TRBJ2-5; either TRBD1 or TRBD2 may fit D (5 bases each). The V gene's germline CDR1 is SGHAT and CDR2 FQNNGV. V was pared by 3 bases and J by 3 bases, with 11 bases between. There are 14 residues in the CDR3. CDR3 sequence (DNA): TGTGCCAGCAGCTTGGGACGCGCTAAAGAGACCCAGTACTTC. This translates into CASSLGRAKETQYF.

The V gene is TRBV5-1, the J gene TRBJ1-4; 7 bases align to TRBD1. CDR1 is SGHRS, CDR2 YFSETQ, per germline. This CDR3 spans 15 amino acids. Trimming at V came to 4 bases and at J to 5 bases, leaving 8 bases not matched to a gene. Here the CDR3 reads CASSERQGGNEKLFF. CDR3 sequence (DNA): TGCGCCAGCAGCGAAAGACAGGGAGGGAATGAAAAACTGTTTTTT.

The chain uses TRBV7-9 and TRBJ2-1; D unclear. There are 11 residues in the CDR3. Germline CDR1 reads SEHNR; CDR2 reads FQNEAQ (reference sequence). Deletions cut 4 bases from V and 8 bases from J, with 6 bases between. As DNA, the CDR3 is TGTGCCAGCAGCTCTGTTTATGAGCAGTTCTTC. It is translated as CASSSVYEQFF. The full variable domain, completed using reference TRBV7-9 and TRBJ2-1, is DTGVSQNPRHKITKRGQNVTFRCDPISEHNRLYWYRQTLGQGPEFLTYFQNEAQLEKSRLLSDRFSAERPKGSFSTLEIQRTEQGDSAMYLCASSSVYEQFFGPGTRLTVL.

The chain carries TRBV30 and TRBJ1-2; D is uncertain. CDR3 length equals 11 residues. CDR1 and CDR2 (germline): GTSNPN, SVGIG (reference sequence). Trimming pared 6 bases from V and 4 bases from J, leaving 9 bases between. For the CDR3, the DNA is TGTGCCTGTGGAGTCGGCTATGGCTACACCTTC. It codes for CACGVGYGYTF.

This chain uses TRBV27 with TRBJ1-6, with D maybe TRBD1 (5 bases). V was pared by 7 bases and J by 10 bases, with 14 bases between. The CDR3 runs 13 residues. Germline V gene lookup returns CDR1 MNHEY and CDR2 SMNVEV (reference sequence). The CDR3 coding sequence is TGTGCCAGCAATCGGGGGATTGGATCACCCCTCCACTTT. It specifies CASNRGIGSPLHF.

Only a few counts were recorded for this clone. The V and J genes are TRBV7-6 and TRBJ1-1, with D possibly matching TRBD1 (5 bases). Between the trimmed V and J ends, which lost 2 bases and 4 bases, there was a span of 8 bases. This CDR3 contains 13 residues. Per germline, CDR1 SGHVS and CDR2 FNYEAQ. The CDR3 coding sequence is TGTGCCAGCAGCTTAACGGGGCTCACTGAAGCTTTCTTT. Protein: CASSLTGLTEAFF.

The rearrangement links TRBV4-1 to TRBJ1-4; 9 bases agree with TRBD1. The J segment lost 7 bases and the V segment lost 5 bases, leaving 8 bases of the junction unmatched. There are 15 residues in the CDR3. Germline V lookup: CDR1 MGHRA, CDR2 YSYEKL. CDR3 protein: CASSTPGTGFEKLFF. The CDR3 bases are TGCGCCAGCAGCACCCCCGGGACAGGGTTTGAAAAACTGTTTTTT.

The rearrangement uses TRBV18 and TRBJ2-1, with D perhaps TRBD2 (6 bases). The germline V and J ends were trimmed by 3 bases and 0 bases, with 9 bases remaining between them. The germline CDR1 and CDR2 sequences are KGHSH and LQKENI. This CDR3 comprises 15 residues. This chain's CDR3 is CASSPQGGSYNEQFF. In DNA form, the CDR3 reads TGTGCCAGCTCACCCCAGGGAGGCTCCTACAATGAGCAGTTCTTC.

The chain is built from TRBV18 and TRBJ1-1, with D hard to call. V lost 3 bases, J lost 1 base, and 12 bases lay in between. The germline CDR1 and CDR2 sequences are KGHSH and LQKENI. This CDR3 comprises 15 residues. The CDR3 sequence: CASSPGTPQNTEAFF. DNA of the CDR3: TGTGCCAGCTCACCTGGAACACCTCAGAACACTGAAGCTTTCTTT.

The chain uses TRBV29-1 and TRBJ2-5; 7 nucleotides align to TRBD1. The CDR3 runs to 13 residues. The germline gives CDR1 SQVTM, CDR2 ANQGSEA. Unmatched junction bases numbered 3, after V lost 3 bases and J lost 2 bases. CDR3 residues: CSVDWDSQETQYF. The CDR3 DNA reads TGCAGCGTTGATTGGGACAGTCAAGAGACCCAGTACTTC.

The chain recombines TRBV20-1 with TRBJ1-2; 7 positions agree with TRBD1. Germline V gene data show CDR1 as DFQATT and CDR2 as SNEGSKA (reference sequence). The CDR3 consists of 11 residues. After removal of 6 bases from V and 6 bases from J, the junction contained 4 bases not matched to a gene. The CDR3 DNA reads as TGCAGTGCGCTGACAGGGAATGGCTACACCTTC. Protein product: CSALTGNGYTF.

CDR3 region: CASSTMGLAGEGGELFF. DNA of the CDR3: TGTGCCAGTAGTACCATGGGACTAGCGGGAGAGGGCGGGGAGCTGTTTTTT. The chain employs TRBV19 and TRBJ2-2; TRBD2 matches 14 bases. CDR3 length: 17 residues. From germline, CDR1 is LNHDA and CDR2 SQIVND (reference sequence). V lost 4 bases to trimming and J lost 7 bases; unmatched junction nucleotides: 8.

The rearrangement uses TRBV6-5 and TRBJ2-2; D is unclear. Germline V lookup: CDR1 MNHEY, CDR2 SVGAGI. V was shortened by 5 bases and J by 5 bases, with 15 bases between the two germline ends. CDR3 length equals 15 residues. The DNA for the CDR3 is TGTGCCAGCAGTAAACTCCCCCCGAGAACCGGGGAGCTGTTTTTT. Translated, it gives CASSKLPPRTGELFF.